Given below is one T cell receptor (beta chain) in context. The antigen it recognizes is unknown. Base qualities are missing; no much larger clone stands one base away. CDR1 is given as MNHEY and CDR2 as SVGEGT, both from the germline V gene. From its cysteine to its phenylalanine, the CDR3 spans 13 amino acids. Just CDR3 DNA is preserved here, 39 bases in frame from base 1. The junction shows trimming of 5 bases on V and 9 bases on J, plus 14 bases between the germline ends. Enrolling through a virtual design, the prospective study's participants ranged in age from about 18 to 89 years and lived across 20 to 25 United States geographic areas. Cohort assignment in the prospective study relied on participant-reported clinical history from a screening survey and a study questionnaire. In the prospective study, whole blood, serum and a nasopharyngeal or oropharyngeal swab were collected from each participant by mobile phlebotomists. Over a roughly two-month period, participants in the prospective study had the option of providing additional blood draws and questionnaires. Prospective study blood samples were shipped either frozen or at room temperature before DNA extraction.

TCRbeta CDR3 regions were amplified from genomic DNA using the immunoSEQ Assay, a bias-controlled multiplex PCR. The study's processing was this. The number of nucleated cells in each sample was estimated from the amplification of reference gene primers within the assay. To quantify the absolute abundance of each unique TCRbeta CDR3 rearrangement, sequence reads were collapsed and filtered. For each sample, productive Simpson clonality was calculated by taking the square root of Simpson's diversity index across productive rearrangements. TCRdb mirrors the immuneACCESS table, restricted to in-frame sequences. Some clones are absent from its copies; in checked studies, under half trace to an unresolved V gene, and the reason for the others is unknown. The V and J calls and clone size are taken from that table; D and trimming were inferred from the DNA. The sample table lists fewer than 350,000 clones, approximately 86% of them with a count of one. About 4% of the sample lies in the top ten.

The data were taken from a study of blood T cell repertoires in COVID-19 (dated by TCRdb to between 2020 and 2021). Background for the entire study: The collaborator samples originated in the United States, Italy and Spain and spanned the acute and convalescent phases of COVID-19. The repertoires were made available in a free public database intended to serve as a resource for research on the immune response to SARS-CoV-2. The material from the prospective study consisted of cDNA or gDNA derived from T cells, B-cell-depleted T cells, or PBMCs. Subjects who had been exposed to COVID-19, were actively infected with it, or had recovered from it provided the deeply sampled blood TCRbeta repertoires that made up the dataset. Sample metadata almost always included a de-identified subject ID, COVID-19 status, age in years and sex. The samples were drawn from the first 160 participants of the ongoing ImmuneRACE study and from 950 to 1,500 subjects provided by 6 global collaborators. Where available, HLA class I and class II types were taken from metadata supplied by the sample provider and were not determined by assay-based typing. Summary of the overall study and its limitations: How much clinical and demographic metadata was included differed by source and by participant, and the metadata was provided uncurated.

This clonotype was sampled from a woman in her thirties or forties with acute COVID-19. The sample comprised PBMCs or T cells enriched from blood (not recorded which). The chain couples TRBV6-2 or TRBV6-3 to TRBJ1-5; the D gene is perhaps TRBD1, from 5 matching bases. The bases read TGTGCCAGCAGTACCCCAGGGTTTTCGCCCCAGCATTTT. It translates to CASSTPGFSPQHF.